Given below is one T cell receptor (beta chain) in context. No antigen is known for it. The sample belongs to a study of shared clonotypes between healthy human individuals. Study-level findings and limits: Naive subsets generally had larger estimated richness than memory subsets.

TCRdb's table, derived via immunoSEQ multiplex PCR, lists solely in-frame clones and lacks some. The sample lists 2.3 million or so clones; over 85% were seen once. The TCR originated in a man younger than 35 in good health. Some clones in this sample may be carry-over from other donors' samples. Sequences were obtained from naive CD4+ T cells from PBMCs. The subset is: CD45RA+ positively selected.

Here the CDR3 reads CASSPGTSSSTDTQYF. CDR3 nucleotides: TGTGCCAGCTCACCCGGGACTAGCAGCTCGACAGATACGCAGTATTTT. The genes are TRBV18 and TRBJ2-3; 9 bases are shared with TRBD2. After removal of 3 bases from V and 3 bases from J, the junction contained 7 bases not matched to a gene. The CDR3 length is 16 residues. The germline gives CDR1 KGHSH, CDR2 LQKENI.